A few counts support the clone carrying this T cell receptor (beta chain). This sample is part of a study of blood T cells in healthy people across ages. This CDR3 is 15 amino acids long. Between the trimmed V and J ends, which lost 5 bases and 1 base, there was a span of 12 bases. Germline assignment: CDR1 SEHNR and CDR2 FQNEAQ (reference sequence). Next came a second PCR, run for roughly 6 to 11 cycles, which used a sample-barcoded 5' primer along with a J-beta primer mix. TCRdb re-called the 5' RACE reads with MiXCR, one entry per CDR3 protein. The sample shows roughly 900,000 distinct CDR3 sequences, under 50% of them seen only once.

Input material: blood. This sequence joins TRBV7-9 and TRBJ1-5; D not resolved. This clonotype was obtained from a man aged 25-40 years in good health. The CDR3 sequence: CASSLDGVSNQPQHF. The CDR3 DNA reads TGTGCCAGCAGCCTAGACGGCGTCAGCAATCAGCCCCAGCATTTT.